These T cell receptor beta chains were read from a single sample in a study of blood T cell repertoires in COVID-19. Only in-frame clones appear in the TCRdb table, and some are missing; sequencing was by immunoSEQ multiplex PCR. The table lists around 250,000 clones, around 85% of them singletons. Sequenced sample: PBMCs or T cells enriched from blood (not recorded which). The source is a woman aged 45-60 years who had recovered from COVID-19. Both conserved end residues are part of each CDR3. The D gene is left open where the match is weak. A clone size is listed for some rows: how often the clone was seen (once, few, many), or a class if it is expanded.

v_gene: TRBV7-2; abundance: once; d_gene: TRBD2; j_gene: TRBJ2-3; len: 18; CDR3nt: TGTGCCAGCAGTGTGGGGACTAGACAATTCCCGGGCACAGATACGCAGTATTTT; CDR3aa: CASSVGTRQFPGTDTQYF
v_gene: TRBV7-2; abundance: .; d_gene: TRBD2; j_gene: TRBJ2-1; len: 17; CDR3nt: TGTGCCAGCAATCTCGACGGGACTAGCGGGAGACACAATGAGCAGTTCTTC; CDR3aa: CASNLDGTSGRHNEQFF
v_gene: TRBV2; abundance: .; d_gene: .; j_gene: TRBJ1-1; len: 14; CDR3nt: TGTGCCAGCAGTTACCAGGTAGGGAACACTGAAGCTTTCTTT; CDR3aa: CASSYQVGNTEAFF
v_gene: TRBV5-1; abundance: few; d_gene: TRBD2; j_gene: TRBJ2-7; len: 15; CDR3nt: TGCGCCAGCAGCTCCGGGACTAGCGGTACCTACGAGCAGTACTTC; CDR3aa: CASSSGTSGTYEQYF
v_gene: TRBV28; abundance: once; d_gene: .; j_gene: TRBJ1-2; len: 17; CDR3nt: TGTGCCAGCAGCTCACCTCTTAACAGGGACCTGATCTATGGCTACACCTTC; CDR3aa: CASSSPLNRDLIYGYTF
v_gene: TRBV19; abundance: .; d_gene: TRBD2; j_gene: TRBJ2-6; len: 18; CDR3nt: TGTGCCAGTAGTATGATCGGGCTAGCGGGGGCTGGGGCCAACGTCCTGACTTTC; CDR3aa: CASSMIGLAGAGANVLTF
v_gene: TRBV27; abundance: .; d_gene: TRBD1; j_gene: TRBJ1-3; len: 16; CDR3nt: TGTGCCAGCAGCCAAAGGACAGGGAGGGGTGGAAACACCATATATTTT; CDR3aa: CASSQRTGRGGNTIYF
v_gene: TRBV28; abundance: .; d_gene: TRBD2; j_gene: TRBJ2-5; len: 14; CDR3nt: TGTGCCAGCAGACCGACTAGCGGACAAGAGACCCAGTACTTC; CDR3aa: CASRPTSGQETQYF
v_gene: TRBV5-1; abundance: .; d_gene: .; j_gene: TRBJ1-6; len: 16; CDR3nt: TGCGCCAGCAGCTTAGATGGACAGCGGGGTAATTCACCCCTCCACTTT; CDR3aa: CASSLDGQRGNSPLHF
v_gene: TRBV7-2; abundance: .; d_gene: .; j_gene: TRBJ2-3; len: 13; CDR3nt: TGTGCCAGCAGCTTAGGACATTTTGATACGCAGTATTTT; CDR3aa: CASSLGHFDTQYF
v_gene: TRBV28; abundance: few; d_gene: TRBD1; j_gene: TRBJ2-7; len: 14; CDR3nt: TGTGCCAGCAGTACTGACAGGGGGAATTACGAGCAGTACTTC; CDR3aa: CASSTDRGNYEQYF
v_gene: TRBV19; abundance: few; d_gene: TRBD1; j_gene: TRBJ2-2; len: 17; CDR3nt: TGTGCCAGTAGTATCCTCGACAGGGGGCTAAGCACCGGGGAGCTGTTTTTT; CDR3aa: CASSILDRGLSTGELFF
v_gene: TRBV2; abundance: .; d_gene: TRBD2; j_gene: TRBJ2-1; len: 13; CDR3nt: TGTGCCAGCAGACTAGCGAGCGTCACTGAGCAGTTCTTC; CDR3aa: CASRLASVTEQFF
v_gene: TRBV7-9; abundance: .; d_gene: .; j_gene: TRBJ1-2; len: 11; CDR3nt: TGTGCCAGCCGGGACTTCTATGGCTACACCTTC; CDR3aa: CASRDFYGYTF
v_gene: TRBV19; abundance: .; d_gene: .; j_gene: TRBJ1-4; len: 16; CDR3nt: TGTGCCAGTAGACGTGGGTGGGTCAGTACCGGGGAAAAACTGTTTTTT; CDR3aa: CASRRGWVSTGEKLFF
v_gene: TRBV19; abundance: .; d_gene: TRBD1; j_gene: TRBJ1-2; len: 15; CDR3nt: TGTGCCAGTAGTACTCCACAGGGGGACGGCTATGGCTACACCTTC; CDR3aa: CASSTPQGDGYGYTF
v_gene: TRBV10-3; abundance: .; d_gene: .; j_gene: TRBJ2-1; len: 11; CDR3nt: TGTGCCATCAGTGGAGTGAATGAGCAGTTCTTC; CDR3aa: CAISGVNEQFF
v_gene: TRBV5-1; abundance: .; d_gene: TRBD2; j_gene: TRBJ2-5; len: 15; CDR3nt: TGCGCCAGCAGCCCGGACGGGAGGGTTGGAGAGACCCAGTACTTC; CDR3aa: CASSPDGRVGETQYF
v_gene: TRBV28; abundance: once; d_gene: TRBD1; j_gene: TRBJ1-1; len: 16; CDR3nt: TGTGCCAGCCTACAAGAAACAGGGGCTCTGAACACTGAAGCTTTCTTT; CDR3aa: CASLQETGALNTEAFF
v_gene: TRBV7-9; abundance: .; d_gene: TRBD2; j_gene: TRBJ2-7; len: 14; CDR3nt: TGTGCCAGCAGCCCGGGACTAGCGTTATACGAGCAGTACTTC; CDR3aa: CASSPGLALYEQYF
v_gene: TRBV7-3; abundance: once; d_gene: .; j_gene: TRBJ2-1; len: 15; CDR3nt: TGTGCCAGCAGCTTAACGGGGAGCTCCTACAATGAGCAGTTCTTC; CDR3aa: CASSLTGSSYNEQFF
v_gene: TRBV24-1; abundance: .; d_gene: .; j_gene: TRBJ2-1; len: 16; CDR3nt: TGTGCCACCAGTGACCGCGGGAACCGACGCGGCTATGAGCAGTTCTTC; CDR3aa: CATSDRGNRRGYEQFF
v_gene: TRBV6-6; abundance: .; d_gene: .; j_gene: TRBJ2-3; len: 12; CDR3nt: TGTGCCAGCAGTCGACAGGTGGATACGCAGTATTTT; CDR3aa: CASSRQVDTQYF
v_gene: TRBV4-2; abundance: .; d_gene: .; j_gene: TRBJ2-3; len: 14; CDR3nt: TGTGCCAGCAGCCAAGAGGGGAGGGGGGGTACGCAGTATTTT; CDR3aa: CASSQEGRGGTQYF
v_gene: TRBV28; abundance: .; d_gene: TRBD2; j_gene: TRBJ2-3; len: 16; CDR3nt: TGTGCCAGCAGTTTACCTCTAGCGGGAGGAACAGATACGCAGTATTTT; CDR3aa: CASSLPLAGGTDTQYF
v_gene: TRBV27; abundance: .; d_gene: .; j_gene: TRBJ2-1; len: 14; CDR3nt: TGTGCCAGCAGTTATCGTGACAGGAACAATGAGCAGTTCTTC; CDR3aa: CASSYRDRNNEQFF
v_gene: TRBV15; abundance: .; d_gene: .; j_gene: TRBJ1-1; len: 17; CDR3nt: TGTGCCACCAGCAGAGGCAATACAAGGACTGTGAACACTGAAGCTTTCTTT; CDR3aa: CATSRGNTRTVNTEAFF
v_gene: TRBV5-1; abundance: .; d_gene: TRBD2; j_gene: TRBJ2-7; len: 15; CDR3nt: TGCGCCAGCAGCCCCCTTCTAGCGGGGTACTACGAGCAGTACTTC; CDR3aa: CASSPLLAGYYEQYF
v_gene: TRBV9; abundance: .; d_gene: .; j_gene: TRBJ1-2; len: 15; CDR3nt: TGTGCCAGCAGCGTAGATTGGGGAGGGAACTATGGCTACACCTTC; CDR3aa: CASSVDWGGNYGYTF
v_gene: TRBV5-4; abundance: .; d_gene: TRBD1; j_gene: TRBJ2-3; len: 19; CDR3nt: TGTGCCAGCAGCACAAGACAGGGGGGGCCAGACCAGAATGTGTATACGCAGTATTTT; CDR3aa: CASSTRQGGPDQNVYTQYF
v_gene: TRBV3-1/TRBV3-2; abundance: few; d_gene: .; j_gene: TRBJ2-5; len: 14; CDR3nt: TGTGCCAGCAGCCAAGAATTAGCGATGGAGACCCAGTACTTC; CDR3aa: CASSQELAMETQYF
v_gene: TRBV2; abundance: .; d_gene: .; j_gene: TRBJ1-6; len: 15; CDR3nt: TGTGCCAGCACCCCCCGACCAGGGTCTAATTCACCCCTCCACTTT; CDR3aa: CASTPRPGSNSPLHF
v_gene: TRBV5-1; abundance: .; d_gene: .; j_gene: TRBJ2-7; len: 14; CDR3nt: TGCGCCAGCAGTTTAAATGGACAGACCTACGAGCAGTACTTC; CDR3aa: CASSLNGQTYEQYF
v_gene: TRBV4-1; abundance: .; d_gene: .; j_gene: TRBJ2-7; len: 15; CDR3nt: TGCGCCAGCAGCCCCCTAGAGCAAATCACCTACGAGCAGTACTTC; CDR3aa: CASSPLEQITYEQYF
v_gene: TRBV5-5; abundance: once; d_gene: TRBD1; j_gene: TRBJ2-1; len: 14; CDR3nt: TGTGCCAGCAGCTGGACAGGGAGTCTCAATGAGCAGTTCTTC; CDR3aa: CASSWTGSLNEQFF
v_gene: TRBV24-1; abundance: many; d_gene: .; j_gene: TRBJ2-1; len: 17; CDR3nt: TGTGCCACCAGTGACGGGGGTACTAAAAGCTCCTACAATGAGCAGTTCTTC; CDR3aa: CATSDGGTKSSYNEQFF
v_gene: TRBV27; abundance: .; d_gene: .; j_gene: TRBJ1-1; len: 15; CDR3nt: TGTGCCAGCAGTTTATATGGCCGGGTTGGCACTGAAGCTTTCTTT; CDR3aa: CASSLYGRVGTEAFF
v_gene: TRBV9; abundance: .; d_gene: TRBD2; j_gene: TRBJ2-1; len: 15; CDR3nt: TGTGCCAGCAGTTGGGCTAGCGGGAGTATGGATGAGCAGTTCTTC; CDR3aa: CASSWASGSMDEQFF
v_gene: TRBV3-1/TRBV3-2; abundance: .; d_gene: .; j_gene: TRBJ2-1; len: 16; CDR3nt: TGTGCCAGCAGCCACACGGGTGGGGGCCCCGGTTATGAGCAGTTCTTC; CDR3aa: CASSHTGGGPGYEQFF
v_gene: TRBV6-5; abundance: .; d_gene: .; j_gene: TRBJ2-7; len: 14; CDR3nt: TGTGCCAGCAGTACCGGACGGGATTCCTACGAGCAGTACTTC; CDR3aa: CASSTGRDSYEQYF
v_gene: TRBV9; abundance: .; d_gene: TRBD2; j_gene: TRBJ2-7; len: 14; CDR3nt: TGTGCCAGCAGCTTTAGCGGGAGGCCCTACGAGCAGTACTTC; CDR3aa: CASSFSGRPYEQYF
v_gene: TRBV5-6; abundance: once; d_gene: .; j_gene: TRBJ2-7; len: 13; CDR3nt: TGTGCCAGCAGCCTGGGGGCCCTCTACGAGCAGTACTTC; CDR3aa: CASSLGALYEQYF